The source of this T cell receptor (beta chain) is a study of cytotoxic CD8 clonotypes in ibrutinib-treated CLL. The CDR3 sequence is 14 residues long. V lost 6 bases and J lost 1; bases outside the gene matches: 7. In germline, CDR1 is SQVTM, CDR2 ANQGSEA. Sequencing was performed with immunoSEQ multiplex PCR; in TCRdb, only in-frame clones are kept and a portion is missing. Here the sample spans some 29,000 clones, about three fifths being singletons. The starting material was PBMCs, obtained before ibrutinib treatment. The gene calls are TRBV29-1 and TRBJ2-7; 9 bases line up with TRBD1. The sequence derives from a human donor with chronic lymphocytic leukemia. CDR3 protein: CSVLPGTGSYEQYF. The CDR3 nucleotides are TGCAGCGTACTGCCTGGGACAGGGTCCTACGAGCAGTACTTC.